One and the same sample provided the 32 T cell receptor beta chains below, sequenced in a study of Graves' ophthalmopathy and Graves' hyperthyroidism. The authors amplified TCR beta CDR3 regions, and they did so from RNA transcripts for repertoire sequencing. HTBI-primed RT-PCR formed the first round, and a multiplex PCR formed the second. TCRdb reanalysed the multiplex PCR reads using MiXCR and keeps one entry per CDR3 protein. The sample has approximately 160,000 distinct CDR3 sequences, roughly two fifths seen once. Specimen: peripheral blood. Receptors were obtained from a man aged 30-40 years with Graves' ophthalmopathy.

J is TRBJ2-7 and V is TRBV25-1; 11 bases are a match to TRBD2. Germline values: CDR1 MGHDK, CDR2 SYGVNS. The CDR3 is 20 residues long. The V and J ends lost 6 bases and 4 bases, in that order; junction bases with no gene match: 23. The CDR3 sequence is CASSYPPVAGGPKDIYEQYF. For the CDR3, the DNA is TGTGCCAGCAGCTACCCTCCCGTAGCGGGAGGGCCTAAGGATATATACGAGCAGTACTTC.

This clonotype turned up a few times. V and J are TRBV6-5 and TRBJ2-7; TRBD1 is a possible D gene (6 bases). The germline V and J ends were trimmed by 2 bases and 5 bases, with 13 bases remaining between them. CDR3 length equals 14 residues. Germline CDR1 reads MNHEY; CDR2 reads SVGAGI. The CDR3 reads CASSYTTGMHEQYF. The CDR3 DNA reads TGTGCCAGCAGTTACACCACAGGGATGCACGAGCAGTACTTC.

The chain employs TRBV5-1 and TRBJ2-2; D may be TRBD2 (5 bases). CDR1 and CDR2 (germline): SGHRS, YFSETQ. The germline V and J ends were trimmed by 4 bases and 6 bases, with 10 bases remaining between them. The CDR3 is 13 residues long. The CDR3, as DNA: TGCGCCAGCAGCCCGGCGGGCTCCGGGGAGCTGTTTTTT. This codes for CASSPAGSGELFF.

The sample holds many counts of this clonotype. CDR3 region: CASSRTGRSGANVLTF. The CDR3 nucleotides read TGTGCCAGCAGTCGGACAGGACGAAGTGGGGCCAACGTCCTGACTTTC. This chain joins TRBV6-2 or TRBV6-3 and TRBJ2-6, with 7 bases that match TRBD1. The CDR3 consists of 16 residues. The germline gives CDR1 MNHEY, CDR2 SVGEGT. V shed 5 bases, J shed 3 bases, and the junction held 7 bases outside the gene matches.

CDR3 loop: CASSQGTNYGYTF. CDR3 nucleotides: TGTGCCAGCAGCCAGGGGACTAACTATGGCTACACCTTC. The chain recombines TRBV7-2 with TRBJ1-2, with D possibly TRBD1 on 6 matching bases. The germline gives CDR1 SGHTA, CDR2 FQGNSA. The CDR3 length is 13 residues. The ends were cut back, 5 bases at V and 0 bases at J, with 7 bases in the middle. The variable domain in full, with the rest retrieved from reference TRBV7-2 and TRBJ1-2, is GAGVSQSPSNKVTEKGKDVELRCDPISGHTALYWYRQSLGQGLEFLIYFQGNSAPDKSGLPSDRFSAERTGGSVSTLTIQRTQQEDSAVYLCASSQGTNYGYTFGSGTRLTVV.

The genes are TRBV27 and TRBJ2-5; 8 bases are a match to TRBD1. This CDR3 has 12 amino acids. Germline V gives CDR1 MNHEY, CDR2 SMNVEV (reference sequence). Trimming cost V 10 bases and J 5 bases; bases outside gene matches: 6. The CDR3 sequence: CATRTGYETQYF. CDR3 nucleotides: TGTGCCACCAGGACAGGGTACGAGACCCAGTACTTC.

The rearrangement uses TRBV6-5 and TRBJ1-2; 8 bases align to TRBD1. V trimming: 0 bases; J trimming: 0 bases; junction bases outside the gene matches: 6. The germline V gene encodes CDR1 MNHEY and CDR2 SVGAGI. This CDR3 contains 17 residues. CDR3 protein: CASSYSPGGPSNYGYTF. CDR3 sequence (DNA): TGTGCCAGCAGTTACTCGCCAGGGGGCCCTTCTAACTATGGCTACACCTTC.

In this sample, this clonotype turned up many times. The rearrangement links TRBV24-1 to TRBJ1-1; 8 bases fit TRBD1. V dropped 3 bases and J dropped 11; count of bases not matched to a gene: 7. CDR1 KGHDR and CDR2 SFDVKD come from the germline V gene. This CDR3 spans 13 amino acids. The CDR3 region has the DNA TGTGCCACCAGTGATGACCGGACAGGGAGGGCTTTCTTT. Its translation is CATSDDRTGRAFF.

This clonotype has at least ten counts. This chain uses TRBV19 with TRBJ1-1; 8 bases agree with TRBD1. Germline V gene sequence: CDR1 LNHDA, CDR2 SQIVND (reference sequence). Trimming took 7 bases from V and 0 from J; bases not matched to a gene: 13. This CDR3 spans 17 amino acids. The CDR3 spells CASTFGGDRIMNTEAFF. CDR3 in DNA: TGTGCCAGTACTTTCGGAGGGGACAGGATCATGAACACTGAAGCTTTCTTT. Full variable domain (remainder filled in from reference TRBV19 and TRBJ1-1): DGGITQSPKYLFRKEGQNVTLSCEQNLNHDAMYWYRQDPGQGLRLIYYSQIVNDFQKGDIAEGYSVSREKKESFPLTVTSAQKNPTAFYLCASTFGGDRIMNTEAFFGQGTRLTVV.

This clonotype was counted at least ten times. The chain recombines TRBV30 with TRBJ1-5; no clear D. The germline V gene encodes CDR1 GTSNPN and CDR2 SVGIG (reference sequence). With 1 base removed from V and 4 bases from J, the gap between germline ends came to 8 bases. The CDR3 loop spans 13 amino acids. The CDR3 DNA reads as TGTGCCTGGAGTGATCAGAGAAATCAGCCCCAGCATTTT. Translated, it gives CAWSDQRNQPQHF.

This chain's CDR3 is CASSMNRGGPRHEQYF. The CDR3 DNA reads TGTGCCAGTAGTATGAACCGGGGAGGGCCCAGGCACGAGCAGTACTTC. V usage is TRBV19 and J usage is TRBJ2-7, with TRBD2 matching 7 bases. Germline assignment: CDR1 LNHDA and CDR2 SQIVND (reference sequence). CDR3 length equals 16 residues. V lost 3 bases, J lost 5 bases, and 13 bases stayed unmatched.

There are many counts of this clonotype. Mismatch with germline at one junction end may stem from a read error. The chain has TRBV6-1 and TRBJ1-1; D ambiguous. Looked up from germline, CDR1 is MNHNS and CDR2 is SASEGT. The CDR3 has 16 residues. The CDR3 is CAGSETPGAMNTEAFF. In nucleotides, the CDR3 is TGTGCCGGCAGTGAGACCCCGGGAGCCATGAACACTGAAGCTTTCTTT.

This clonotype showed up many times. The rearrangement joins TRBV6-1 to TRBJ2-2; D perhaps matches TRBD1 (6 bases). V was trimmed by 9 bases and J by 5 bases, leaving 16 bases between them. From germline, CDR1 is MNHNS and CDR2 SASEGT. There are 14 residues in the CDR3. CDR3 protein: CARADRKPTGELFF. The CDR3 region has the DNA TGTGCCAGGGCGGACAGAAAACCAACCGGGGAGCTGTTTTTT.

This clonotype was seen many times. The chain links TRBV19 to TRBJ2-6; no definite D call. The CDR3 runs 17 residues. The germline V gene has CDR1 LNHDA and CDR2 SQIVND (reference sequence). For the CDR3, the DNA is TGTTACGGTCGACCCAAAAGGGCTATCTCTGGGGCCAACGTCCTGACTTTC. Translating gives CYGRPKRAISGANVLTF. The full variable domain, completed using reference TRBV19 and TRBJ2-6, is DGGITQSPKYLFRKEGQNVTLSCEQNLNHDAMYWYRQDPGQGLRLIYYSQIVNDFQKGDIAEGYSVSREKKESFPLTVTSAQKNPTAFYLCYGRPKRAISGANVLTFGAGSRLTVL.

This clonotype was seen only once. The V gene is TRBV6-2 or TRBV6-3, the J gene TRBJ2-7, with 15 positions matching TRBD2. Trimming cost V 2 bases and J 6 bases; bases outside gene matches: 2. This CDR3 has 15 amino acids. Germline lookup yields CDR1 MNHEY and CDR2 SVGEGT. Here the CDR3 DNA reads TGTGCCAGCAGTTACCCGGGACTAGCGGGAGGCGAGCAGTACTTC. This sequence encodes CASSYPGLAGGEQYF.

V usage is TRBV29-1 and J usage is TRBJ2-5; 7 bases map to TRBD2. V lost 7 bases, J lost 5 bases, and 7 bases stayed unmatched. This CDR3 has 12 residues. Germline V gene lookup returns CDR1 SQVTM and CDR2 ANQGSEA. CDR3 region: CSALAGGETQYF. The CDR3 region has the DNA TGCAGCGCATTAGCGGGCGGGGAGACCCAGTACTTC.

CDR3 amino acids: CAISETDRGWNTEAFF. In nucleotides, the CDR3 is TGTGCCATCAGTGAAACGGACAGGGGATGGAACACTGAAGCTTTCTTT. This sequence joins TRBV10-3 and TRBJ1-1; TRBD1 aligns across 9 bases. This CDR3 spans 16 amino acids. CDR1 and CDR2 (germline): ENHRY, SYGVKD. J was trimmed by 1 base and V by 3 bases; bases with no gene match: 6.

This clonotype was counted many times. This chain joins TRBV27 and TRBJ2-2, with 8 bases fitting TRBD1. Unmatched junction bases numbered 0, after V lost 6 bases and J lost 3 bases. The CDR3 extends over 13 amino acids. Per the germline V gene, CDR1 is MNHEY and CDR2 is SMNVEV (reference sequence). The CDR3 protein is CASRTGDTGELFF. CDR3 nucleotide sequence: TGTGCCAGCAGGACAGGGGACACCGGGGAGCTGTTTTTT.

This clonotype was counted only a few times. The genes are TRBV28 and TRBJ2-7, with 9 bases aligning to TRBD2. From germline, CDR1 is MDHEN and CDR2 SYDVKM. V lost 2 bases to trimming and J lost 5 bases; unmatched junction nucleotides: 7. The CDR3 sequence is 15 residues long. The CDR3 sequence is CASSLTAGGPNEQYF. CDR3 sequence (DNA): TGTGCCAGCAGTTTAACTGCGGGAGGGCCCAACGAGCAGTACTTC.

This clonotype was seen repeatedly, ten times or more. J is TRBJ2-5 and V is TRBV20-1, with 13 bases matching TRBD2. Germline V gives CDR1 DFQATT, CDR2 SNEGSKA (reference sequence). V dropped 6 bases and J dropped 0; count of bases not matched to a gene: 1. The CDR3 runs 14 residues. CDR3 sequence: CSAGLAGHQETQYF. DNA for the CDR3: TGCAGTGCGGGACTAGCGGGGCACCAAGAGACCCAGTACTTC.

The CDR3, as DNA: TGTGCCAGCAGCTTAGTTTTCGGGGAAGGGGAGGAGACCCAGTACTTC. This codes for CASSLVFGEGEETQYF. The genes are TRBV7-6 and TRBJ2-5; either TRBD1 or TRBD2 may supply D (5 bases each). V shed 1 base and J shed 5 bases, with 17 bases lying between them. CDR1 and CDR2 (germline): SGHVS, FNYEAQ. The CDR3 loop spans 16 amino acids.

This clonotype was seen ten or more times. The chain has TRBV6-2 or TRBV6-3 and TRBJ1-5; maybe TRBD1 (6 bases). The length of the CDR3 is 12 residues. Germline V gene lookup returns CDR1 MNHEY and CDR2 SVGEGT. Trimming took off 8 bases at V and 6 bases at J, with 11 bases between the two ends. CDR3 nucleotides: TGTGCCAGCGGGGCAGGGGCTCAGCCCCAGCATTTT. Translated, it gives CASGAGAQPQHF.

In this sample, this clonotype turned up many times. The rearrangement links TRBV27 to TRBJ1-3; D not resolved. Per germline, CDR1 MNHEY and CDR2 SMNVEV (reference sequence). The germline V and J ends were trimmed by 3 bases and 10 bases, with 13 bases remaining between them. The CDR3 is 13 residues long. The CDR3 DNA sequence: TGTGCCAGCAGTTTTTCACGACTATGGACCATATATTTT. Translated: CASSFSRLWTIYF.

The chain links TRBV7-8 to TRBJ2-7; 8 positions match TRBD2. From germline, CDR1 is SGHVS and CDR2 FQNEAQ. The CDR3 spans 13 residues. V was pared by 6 bases and J by 5 bases, with 6 bases of the junction left unmatched. DNA of the CDR3: TGTGCCAGCAGTTTGCGGGAGGTCCACGAGCAGTACTTC. Translating gives CASSLREVHEQYF.

The rearrangement links TRBV6-1 to TRBJ1-2; D not certain. CDR1 MNHNS and CDR2 SASEGT come from the germline V gene. This CDR3 has 11 amino acids. The V gene lost 6 bases and the J gene lost 6 bases, with 8 bases spanning the gap. CDR3 in amino acids: CASRIANGYTF. The CDR3 region has the DNA TGTGCCAGCAGAATTGCGAATGGCTACACCTTC.

CDR3 DNA: TGCAGCGTGCCTCCAGGGGGTACTAACTATGGCTACACCTTC. Its protein product is CSVPPGGTNYGYTF. V gene TRBV29-1 combines with J gene TRBJ1-2; 7 bases are a match to TRBD1. V lost 6 bases to trimming and J lost 0 bases; unmatched junction nucleotides: 7. The germline V gene encodes CDR1 SQVTM and CDR2 ANQGSEA. This CDR3 comprises 14 residues. The complete variable domain, with remaining parts taken from reference TRBV29-1 and TRBJ1-2, reads SAVISQKPSRDICQRGTSLTIQCQVDSQVTMMFWYRQQPGQSLTLIATANQGSEATYESGFVIDKFPISRPNLTFSTLTVSNMSPEDSSIYLCSVPPGGTNYGYTFGSGTRLTVV.

This clonotype was detected many times. CDR3 sequence reads: CASKWTGGITEAFF. The CDR3 DNA follows: TGTGCCAGTAAATGGACAGGGGGAATCACTGAAGCTTTCTTT. The V gene is TRBV19, the J gene TRBJ1-1, with 10 bases lining up with TRBD1. In germline, CDR1 is LNHDA, CDR2 SQIVND (reference sequence). V was pared by 7 bases and J by 4 bases, with 6 bases of the junction left unmatched. This CDR3 has 14 residues.

This clonotype was seen repeatedly, ten times or more. The V gene is TRBV6-5, the J gene TRBJ2-3; D uncertain. V was cut by 2 bases and J by 0 bases, with 6 bases left in between. Germline lookup yields CDR1 MNHEY and CDR2 SVGAGI. This CDR3 region has 14 residues. The CDR3 spells CASSYALSTDTQYF. The CDR3 coding sequence is TGTGCCAGCAGTTACGCCCTTAGCACAGATACGCAGTATTTT.

This chain links TRBV6-1 with TRBJ1-2; D remains unclear. There are 14 residues in the CDR3. Germline V gene lookup returns CDR1 MNHNS and CDR2 SASEGT. Trimming pared 8 bases from V and 4 bases from J, leaving 17 bases between. CDR3 loop: CASSVSEGGYGYTF. The CDR3 bases are TGTGCCAGCTCGGTCAGCGAGGGAGGCTATGGCTACACCTTC.

This chain links TRBV7-9 with TRBJ2-2, with D unclear. The V end was cut by 1 base, the J end by 0 bases, with 6 bases between. From germline, CDR1 is SEHNR and CDR2 FQNEAQ (reference sequence). CDR3 size: 15 residues. The CDR3 is CASSLGITNTGELFF. CDR3 bases: TGTGCCAGCAGCTTAGGAATTACGAACACCGGGGAGCTGTTTTTT.

The chain combines TRBV6-2 or TRBV6-3 with TRBJ2-7; D ambiguous. Germline values: CDR1 MNHEY, CDR2 SVGEGT. This CDR3 spans 13 amino acids. V gave up 2 bases and J gave up 3 bases, with 8 bases separating them. The CDR3 DNA reads as TGTGCCAGCAGTTACCCGGGTTTCTACGAGCAGTACTTC. It is translated as CASSYPGFYEQYF.

There are many counts of this clonotype. This rearrangement joins TRBV12-5 to TRBJ2-7, with 10 bases lining up with TRBD2. V was clipped by 2 bases and J by 4 bases; unmatched bases: 17. CDR1 and CDR2 from the germline V gene are LGHNT and FRNRAP. This CDR3 contains 19 residues. The chain's CDR3 is CASGLSQGGVAGGNYEQYF. The CDR3 DNA is TGTGCTAGTGGTTTGTCCCAAGGGGGGGTAGCGGGAGGTAATTACGAGCAGTACTTC.